This TCR beta chain was profiled in a study of neurological immune-mediated disorders. Regarding the study as a whole: The multiple sclerosis repertoire cluster had no clinical or MRI correlate.

Synthesis of cDNA used 5'RACE (with 10-nucleotide random UMIs). A single run covered 15-18 subjects with over 180 million TCR-beta sequences. TCRdb reprocessed the 5' RACE reads with MiXCR, giving one entry per CDR3 protein. The data show about 46,000 distinct CDR3 sequences, approximately 3% seen once. The V gene lost 9 bases and the J gene lost 5 bases, with 13 bases spanning the gap. CDR3 size: 12 residues. Germline CDR1 ENHRY, CDR2 SYGVKD. This clonotype was observed many times. Antigen specificity is unknown. The chain joins TRBV10-3 to TRBJ2-5; D unresolved. Material: PBMCs. This TCR was sampled from a woman aged 45-65 years with multiple sclerosis. As DNA, the CDR3 is TGTGCCATTGCTGAAGACGAGGAGACCCAGTACTTC. It codes for CAIAEDEETQYF.